This entry lists 25 T cell receptor beta chains sequenced from one sample in a study of identical twins. TCRdb re-called the 5' RACE reads through MiXCR, storing one row per CDR3 protein. There are hundreds of thousands of distinct CDR3 sequences in the sample; over 15% occur only once, and 10% to 15% lies in the top ten. This sample also belongs to another study, concerning T cells expressing NK-cell markers.

Sequencing was done on a sample of PBMCs. The receptors shown here come from a woman aged 18-30 years in good health.

Only a few counts were recorded for this clonotype. This sequence joins TRBV10-3 and TRBJ2-1; D not resolved. The germline V and J ends were trimmed by 0 bases and 0 bases, with 12 bases remaining between them. Germline assignment: CDR1 ENHRY and CDR2 SYGVKD. The CDR3 spans 17 residues. The CDR3 spells CAISESNGRSSYNEQFF. The CDR3 region has the DNA TGTGCCATCAGTGAGTCGAACGGGCGGAGCTCCTACAATGAGCAGTTCTTC.

The CDR3 sequence is CASSYRLASNTGELFF. As DNA, the CDR3 is TGTGCCAGCAGTTATAGACTAGCCTCGAACACCGGGGAGCTGTTTTTT. The rearrangement joins TRBV27 to TRBJ2-2; 7 bases fit TRBD2. Germline-derived CDR1 and CDR2 are MNHEY and SMNVEV (reference sequence). V was pared by 4 bases and J by 0 bases, with 5 bases of the junction left unmatched. The CDR3 sequence is 16 residues long.

This clonotype occurred a few times. V gene TRBV7-9 combines with J gene TRBJ2-4, with 8 bases aligning to TRBD2. Per the germline V gene, CDR1 is SEHNR and CDR2 is FQNEAQ (reference sequence). V shed 7 bases and J 6 bases; nucleotides not matched to a gene: 8. The CDR3 is made up of 14 amino acids. The CDR3 here is CASTLTREGNIQYF. DNA of the CDR3: TGTGCCAGCACCCTGACCCGGGAGGGAAACATTCAGTACTTC.

This clonotype was counted only a few times. The J gene is TRBJ2-1, the V gene TRBV12-3 or TRBV12-4; tentative D call: TRBD2 (6 bases). V lost 7 bases to trimming and J lost 5 bases, with 18 bases between them. The CDR3 is 15 residues long. CDR3 sequence reads: CASTERDFGNNEQFF. CDR3 sequence (DNA): TGTGCCAGCACCGAGAGGGACTTTGGCAACAATGAGCAGTTCTTC.

This clonotype was counted only a few times. The chain combines TRBV3-1 with TRBJ2-2; 7 bases are shared with TRBD2. CDR1 LGHDT and CDR2 YNNKEL come from the germline V gene (reference sequence). CDR3 length equals 14 residues. Trimming removed 4 bases from V and 6 bases from J; junction bases left unmatched: 5. In DNA form, the CDR3 reads TGTGCCAGCAGCCGAGTCGCGGGGGCCGGGGAGCTGTTTTTT. This translates into CASSRVAGAGELFF.

This clonotype was detected only a few times. V and J are TRBV20-1 and TRBJ2-7; D is possibly TRBD1 or TRBD2 (5 bases each). Trimming cost V 1 base and J 5 bases, with 6 bases left between them. The CDR3 covers 11 residues. CDR1 DFQATT and CDR2 SNEGSKA come from the germline V gene (reference sequence). CDR3 DNA sequence: TGCAGTGCTAGAGGAGGGGACGAGCAGTACTTC. Protein sequence: CSARGGDEQYF.

The V and J genes are TRBV9 and TRBJ2-7; D uncertain. Germline V gene data show CDR1 as SGDLS and CDR2 as YYNGEE. The CDR3 totals 15 residues. Trimming removed 0 bases at V and 3 bases at J, with 13 bases between. CDR3 residues: CASSVGVAVFYEQYF. DNA for the CDR3: TGTGCCAGCAGCGTAGGCGTAGCAGTGTTCTACGAGCAGTACTTC.

In this sample, this clonotype turned up a few times. The chain links TRBV7-9 to TRBJ2-3, with D perhaps matching TRBD1 or TRBD2 (5 bases each). Trimming left V 4 bases short and J 4 bases short, with 15 bases between. The CDR3 is 15 amino acids. Germline V lookup: CDR1 SEHNR, CDR2 FQNEAQ (reference sequence). This CDR3 is CASSSRGPRADTQYF. The CDR3 coding sequence is TGTGCCAGCAGCTCCCGGGGCCCGAGGGCAGATACGCAGTATTTT.

The chain combines TRBV3-1 with TRBJ2-6, with D perhaps TRBD2 (5 bases). CDR1 and CDR2 (germline): LGHDT, YNNKEL (reference sequence). CDR3 length equals 16 residues. The V end lost 2 bases, the J end lost 2 bases, and 10 bases lay between the germline ends. The CDR3 region has the DNA TGTGCCAGCAGCCAACTGCCCGGGGCTGGGGCCAACGTCCTGACTTTC. It is translated as CASSQLPGAGANVLTF.

This clonotype was observed a few times. The chain couples TRBV11-2 to TRBJ2-3; D gene uncertain. V dropped 2 bases and J dropped 8 bases, with 20 bases sitting between them. Germline values: CDR1 SGHAT, CDR2 FQNNGV. The CDR3 consists of 16 residues. CDR3 sequence: CASSLNEAAVYGTQYF. The CDR3 nucleotides read TGTGCCAGCAGCTTAAACGAGGCGGCAGTCTATGGTACGCAGTATTTT. The variable domain in full, with the rest retrieved from reference TRBV11-2 and TRBJ2-3, is EAGVAQSPRYKIIEKRQSVAFWCNPISGHATLYWYQQILGQGPKLLIQFQNNGVVDDSQLPKDRFSAERLKGVDSTLKIQPAKLEDSAVYLCASSLNEAAVYGTQYFGPGTRLTVL.

The genes are TRBV5-1 and TRBJ2-3, with a tentative D call TRBD2 (5 bases). This CDR3 is built from 14 residues. Germline lookup yields CDR1 SGHRS and CDR2 YFSETQ. Deletions cut 4 bases from V and 2 bases from J, with 11 bases between. CDR3 region: CASSVGGFTDTQYF. CDR3 coding DNA: TGCGCCAGCAGCGTTGGAGGCTTCACAGATACGCAGTATTTT.

This clonotype showed up just a few times. This chain uses TRBV4-3 with TRBJ1-1; the D gene is possibly TRBD1 (5 bases). With 0 bases removed from V and 5 bases from J, the gap between germline ends came to 10 bases. The CDR3 runs to 14 residues. Per the germline V gene, CDR1 is LGHNA and CDR2 is YSLEER. The DNA of the CDR3 is TGCGCCAGCAGCCAAGAATCCAGGGAAACTGAAGCTTTCTTT. Translation gives CASSQESRETEAFF.

J is TRBJ1-5 and V is TRBV12-3 or TRBV12-4; D is unclear. The CDR3 covers 14 residues. Trimming pared 5 bases from V and 2 bases from J, leaving 10 bases between. The CDR3 protein is CASSLSRGNQPQHF. The DNA of the CDR3 is TGTGCCAGCAGTCTGAGTAGGGGCAATCAGCCCCAGCATTTT.

This clonotype came up many times. The J gene is TRBJ2-5, the V gene TRBV20-1; D is uncertain. Per the germline V gene, CDR1 is DFQATT and CDR2 is SNEGSKA (reference sequence). The CDR3 loop spans 11 amino acids. The V end lost 4 bases, the J end lost 5 bases, and 8 bases lay between the germline ends. This CDR3 is CSATHGETQYF. The CDR3 nucleotides read TGCAGTGCTACTCATGGGGAGACCCAGTACTTC.

The chain joins TRBV10-3 to TRBJ2-7, with a possible D match to TRBD2 (6 bases). There are 15 residues in the CDR3. Per the germline V gene, CDR1 is ENHRY and CDR2 is SYGVKD. Trimming removed 0 bases from V and 4 bases from J, with 13 bases in between. CDR3 sequence (DNA): TGTGCCATCAGTGAGTCGGTGGGAGGAACGTACGAGCAGTACTTC. The encoded protein is CAISESVGGTYEQYF.

This clonotype was detected a few times. This chain connects TRBV29-1 to TRBJ2-7; D is possibly TRBD1 or TRBD2 (6 bases each). This CDR3 is built from 14 residues. Germline V gene sequence: CDR1 SQVTM, CDR2 ANQGSEA. The V gene lost 1 base and the J gene lost 7 bases, with 17 bases spanning the gap. The DNA for the CDR3 is TGCAGCGTTGAAGGTGTCCCGGGGGCTCGGGAGCAGTACTTC. It specifies CSVEGVPGAREQYF.

There are a few counts of this clonotype. The chain carries TRBV20-1 and TRBJ1-6; D ambiguous. Germline V lookup: CDR1 DFQATT, CDR2 SNEGSKA (reference sequence). The CDR3 length is 15 residues. The ends were cut back, 1 base at V and 0 bases at J, with 7 bases in the middle. CDR3 sequence: CSARGKASYNSPLHF. The CDR3 DNA sequence: TGCAGTGCTAGAGGGAAGGCCTCCTATAATTCACCCCTCCACTTT.

This clonotype has more than one count but fewer than ten. This sequence joins TRBV20-1 and TRBJ2-5; the D is unclear. Germline lookup yields CDR1 DFQATT and CDR2 SNEGSKA (reference sequence). This CDR3 region has 14 residues. V lost 6 bases to trimming and J lost 4 bases, with 18 bases between them. The CDR3 spells CSAPVGAPGETQYF. The CDR3 DNA is TGCAGTGCACCGGTGGGTGCCCCTGGAGAGACCCAGTACTTC.

The chain employs TRBV12-3 or TRBV12-4 and TRBJ1-1, with TRBD1 matching over 10 bases. The length of the CDR3 is 14 residues. The trim removed 10 bases at V and 3 bases at J, leaving 8 bases unmatched. The DNA for the CDR3 is TGTGCCACCTCTCCGACAGGGGGCCACACTGAAGCTTTCTTT. Translating gives CATSPTGGHTEAFF.

The V and J genes are TRBV7-2 and TRBJ2-3; TRBD2 matches at 7 bases. J lost 2 bases, V lost 5 bases, and 7 bases had no gene match. The CDR3 loop spans 15 amino acids. The germline CDR1 and CDR2 sequences are SGHTA and FQGNSA. The CDR3 here is CASSPASGNTDTQYF. The CDR3, as DNA: TGTGCCAGCAGCCCTGCTAGCGGAAACACAGATACGCAGTATTTT.

This clonotype has only a few counts. The gene calls are TRBV6-1 and TRBJ1-1; 10 bases agree with TRBD1. V trimming: 5 bases; J trimming: 6 bases; junction bases outside the gene matches: 6. The CDR3 is made up of 14 amino acids. The germline V gene has CDR1 MNHNS and CDR2 SASEGT. CDR3 sequence (DNA): TGTGCCAGCAGTCCCGGGACAGGGGTGGCTGAAGCTTTCTTT. Translating gives CASSPGTGVAEAFF.

This clonotype was observed a few times. The CDR3: CASSQDFGVTVRTYEQYF. The CDR3 DNA reads as TGCGCCAGCAGCCAAGACTTTGGAGTGACCGTCCGGACCTACGAGCAGTACTTC. The J gene is TRBJ2-7, the V gene TRBV4-3; D is ambiguous. CDR3 size: 18 residues. The V gene's germline CDR1 is LGHNA and CDR2 YSLEER. Trimming removed 0 bases at V and 2 bases at J, with 20 bases between.

The rearrangement links TRBV24-1 to TRBJ2-1; possible D gene TRBD1, 6 bases. Germline V gene sequence: CDR1 KGHDR, CDR2 SFDVKD. Deletions cut 6 bases from V and 3 bases from J, with 14 bases between. The CDR3 runs 15 residues. DNA for the CDR3: TGTGCCACCAGTCCTGCTTGGGGGCTCTACAATGAGCAGTTCTTC. Translating it yields CATSPAWGLYNEQFF.

V usage is TRBV20-1 and J usage is TRBJ2-1; 9 bases agree with TRBD2. The CDR3 spans 14 residues. Germline CDR1 DFQATT, CDR2 SNEGSKA (reference sequence). V lost 2 bases, J lost 7 bases, and 6 bases stayed unmatched. This chain's CDR3 is CSARRGTSLNEQFF. CDR3 nucleotide sequence: TGCAGTGCTAGACGAGGGACTAGCCTTAATGAGCAGTTCTTC.

The J gene is TRBJ2-5, the V gene TRBV10-2; D might be TRBD2 (7 bases). V was cut by 7 bases and J by 4 bases, with 16 bases left in between. Germline V lookup: CDR1 WSHSY, CDR2 SAAADI. The CDR3 is 14 amino acids. As DNA, the CDR3 is TGCGCCAGCACAAATACGAGGGGGGGAGAGACCCAGTACTTC. As protein: CASTNTRGGETQYF.